A single sample gave rise to the 5 T cell receptor beta chains below, sequenced in a study of shared clonotypes between healthy human individuals. Profiled with immunoSEQ multiplex PCR; TCRdb holds only in-frame clones, not every one. The sample records about 1.5 million clones, around 98% being singletons. Sequenced sample: naive CD4+ T cells sorted from blood. The subset: CD45RA+ positively selected. These receptors all stem from a man under 40 in good health.

The chain uses TRBV7-2 and TRBJ2-7; TRBD2 matches 12 bases. Trimming removed 2 bases from V and 1 base from J; junction bases left unmatched: 6. The CDR3 is 17 amino acids. CDR1 SGHTA and CDR2 FQGNSA come from the germline V gene. CDR3 sequence reads: CASSLLAGGPFSYEQYF. CDR3 nucleotides: TGTGCCAGCAGCTTACTAGCGGGAGGGCCTTTTTCCTACGAGCAGTACTTC.

The chain joins TRBV7-6 to TRBJ2-7; D is ambiguous. V lost 2 bases to trimming and J lost 3 bases, with 23 bases between them. From germline, CDR1 is SGHVS and CDR2 FNYEAQ. This CDR3 is 18 amino acids long. The CDR3 DNA reads TGTGCCAGCAGCTTAACAGAACAGAATCCCTGGATCCGCTACGAGCAGTACTTC. This sequence encodes CASSLTEQNPWIRYEQYF.

With regard to this clone: Additional DNA sequences in this sample encode the identical CDR3. The CDR3: CASSPRSSYNEQFF. The CDR3 DNA reads TGTGCCAGCAGCCCCCGAAGCTCCTACAATGAGCAGTTCTTC. The chain uses TRBV5-6 and TRBJ2-1; D not certain. V lost 4 bases, J lost 0 bases, and 8 bases lay in between. Per the germline V gene, CDR1 is SGHDT and CDR2 is YYEEEE. CDR3 length: 14 residues.

The chain joins TRBV11-2 to TRBJ2-1; 9 nucleotides align to TRBD1. The J segment lost 9 bases and the V segment lost 4 bases, leaving 10 bases of the junction unmatched. Germline V gene data show CDR1 as SGHAT and CDR2 as FQNNGV. The CDR3 runs to 15 residues. The CDR3 protein is CASSSRPGQGFEQFF. The CDR3 nucleotides are TGTGCCAGCAGCTCGCGACCGGGACAGGGATTTGAGCAGTTCTTC.

V is TRBV28 and J is TRBJ2-5, with TRBD1 matching over 8 bases. V dropped 7 bases and J dropped 7; count of bases not matched to a gene: 14. The length of the CDR3 is 15 residues. The germline CDR1 and CDR2 sequences are MDHEN and SYDVKM. CDR3 sequence (DNA): TGTGCCAGCATCCAAGGGTGGCAGGGGGCCGGGACCCAGTACTTC. As protein: CASIQGWQGAGTQYF.